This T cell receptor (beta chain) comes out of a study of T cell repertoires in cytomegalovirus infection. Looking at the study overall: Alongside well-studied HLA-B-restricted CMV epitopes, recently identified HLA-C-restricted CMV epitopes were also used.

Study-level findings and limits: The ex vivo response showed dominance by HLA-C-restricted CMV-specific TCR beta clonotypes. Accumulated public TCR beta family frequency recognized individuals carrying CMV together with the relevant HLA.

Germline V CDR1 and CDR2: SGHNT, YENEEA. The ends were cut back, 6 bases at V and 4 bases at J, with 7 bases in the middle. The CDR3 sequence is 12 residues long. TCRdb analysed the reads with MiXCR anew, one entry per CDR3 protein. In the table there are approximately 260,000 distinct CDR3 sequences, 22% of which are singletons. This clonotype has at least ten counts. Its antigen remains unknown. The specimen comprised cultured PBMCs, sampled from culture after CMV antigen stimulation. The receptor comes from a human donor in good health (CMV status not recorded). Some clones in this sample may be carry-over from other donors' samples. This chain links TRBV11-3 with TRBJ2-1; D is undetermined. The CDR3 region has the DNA TGTGCCAGCAGGTCGGGTTACAATGAGCAGTTCTTC. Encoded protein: CASRSGYNEQFF.